The 32 T cell receptor beta chains below were found in one sample sequenced in a study of T cell responses to AZD1222 COVID-19 vaccine. TCRdb keeps only in-frame clones here, not all; method: immunoSEQ multiplex PCR. The profile shows over 95,000 clones, more than 70% of them singletons. The sample consisted of peripheral blood, taken 28 days after the second AZD1222 dose. The receptor source for this set is an adult who received the AZD1222 COVID-19 vaccine.

The rearrangement links TRBV2 to TRBJ1-1; D possibly corresponds to TRBD1 (6 bases). CDR1 is SNHLY, CDR2 FYNNEI, per germline. The CDR3 loop spans 13 amino acids. Trimming left V 6 bases short and J 4 bases short, with 12 bases between. CDR3 in amino acids: CASRPGARTEAFF. DNA of the CDR3: TGTGCCAGCAGACCGGGGGCGCGCACTGAAGCTTTCTTT.

This chain links TRBV28 with TRBJ1-1; TRBD1 matches 7 bases. The CDR3 totals 15 residues. V lost 4 bases and J lost 1; bases outside the gene matches: 6. CDR1 is MDHEN and CDR2 is SYDVKM in the germline V gene. Here the CDR3 DNA reads TGTGCCAGCAGTTCCCAATGGACAGGGAACACTGAAGCTTTCTTT. Encoded protein: CASSSQWTGNTEAFF.

CDR3 residues: CANGPISEQFF. The CDR3 coding sequence is TGTGCCAACGGCCCAATCAGTGAGCAGTTCTTC. This chain uses TRBV6-5 with TRBJ2-1; no clear D. The CDR3 covers 11 residues. V dropped 10 bases and J dropped 9 bases, with 13 bases sitting between them. Germline CDR1 MNHEY, CDR2 SVGAGI.

This sequence joins TRBV3-1 (or the pseudogene TRBV3-2) and TRBJ1-3, with no clear D. Deletions cut 5 bases from V and 0 bases from J, with 11 bases between. The CDR3 spans 15 residues. Germline CDR1 and CDR2: LGHDT and YNNKEL (reference sequence). The CDR3 is CASSETPASGNTIYF. CDR3 DNA sequence: TGTGCCAGCAGCGAAACACCTGCCTCTGGAAACACCATATATTTT.

This chain joins TRBV4-3 and TRBJ2-2; D is ambiguous. Germline loops: CDR1 LGHNA, CDR2 YSLEER. Trimming cost V 0 bases and J 4 bases, with 12 bases left between them. The CDR3 totals 16 residues. CDR3 sequence reads: CASSQEFPVSTGELFF. CDR3 sequence (DNA): TGCGCCAGCAGCCAAGAATTTCCGGTGAGCACCGGGGAGCTGTTTTTT.

This rearrangement joins TRBV7-9 to TRBJ2-3, with TRBD2 matching over 13 bases. Germline CDR1 SEHNR, CDR2 FQNEAQ (reference sequence). The CDR3 runs to 14 residues. J was trimmed by 10 bases and V by 1 base; bases with no gene match: 2. This CDR3 reads CASSLELAGGPQYF. The CDR3 nucleotides read TGTGCCAGCAGCTTAGAACTAGCGGGGGGGCCGCAGTATTTT.

The chain carries TRBV6-2 or TRBV6-3 and TRBJ2-3, with TRBD2 identical over 10 bases. The CDR3 has 14 amino acids. Germline V gene data show CDR1 as MNHEY and CDR2 as SVGEGT. J gave up 6 bases and V 5 bases, and 5 bases lay outside the gene matches. CDR3 sequence reads: CASSSGGAGDTQYF. CDR3 coding DNA: TGTGCCAGCAGTAGCGGGGGGGCCGGGGATACGCAGTATTTT.

The chain combines TRBV3-1 (or the pseudogene TRBV3-2) with TRBJ1-2; no reliable D call. Germline loops: CDR1 LGHDT, CDR2 YNNKEL (reference sequence). This CDR3 contains 11 residues. The V and J ends lost 1 base and 10 bases respectively, with 7 bases between them. The CDR3 protein is CASSQGAVYTF. In DNA, the CDR3 is TGTGCCAGCAGCCAAGGGGCGGTCTACACCTTC.

The table lists this clone with a few counts. The chain is built from TRBV10-1 and TRBJ2-2; D is uncertain. V lost 4 bases and J 4 bases, leaving 13 bases between the germline ends. Germline V CDR1 and CDR2: WNHNN, SYGVQD (reference sequence). There are 15 residues in the CDR3. CDR3 nucleotides: TGCGCCAGCAGTGGCGCCCCACCGGGCACCGGGGAGCTGTTTTTT. It specifies CASSGAPPGTGELFF.

The V call is TRBV3-1 (or the pseudogene TRBV3-2), the J call TRBJ2-2; D gene uncertain. Germline V gene lookup returns CDR1 LGHDT and CDR2 YNNKEL (reference sequence). The CDR3 contains 14 residues. The ends were cut back, 0 bases at V and 0 bases at J, with 2 bases in the middle. Here the CDR3 DNA reads TGTGCCAGCAGCCAAGAGGCGAACACCGGGGAGCTGTTTTTT. Protein product: CASSQEANTGELFF.

This clone appeared a single time. The chain links TRBV7-2 to TRBJ1-5; 7 bases fit TRBD1. Germline CDR1 is SGHTA and CDR2 is FQGNSA. V lost 5 bases to trimming and J lost 7 bases; unmatched junction nucleotides: 8. The CDR3 is made up of 14 amino acids. This CDR3 reads CASSPDRVGQPQHF. The CDR3 bases are TGTGCCAGCAGCCCAGACAGGGTAGGACAGCCCCAGCATTTT.

This clone was detected only a few times. The rearrangement links TRBV12-3 or TRBV12-4 to TRBJ1-2; a weak D match, TRBD1 (6 bases). The CDR3 runs 13 residues. V gave up 7 bases and J gave up 4 bases, with 13 bases separating them. This CDR3 is CASTLAQGYGYTF. CDR3 DNA: TGTGCCAGCACCTTGGCACAGGGCTATGGCTACACCTTC.

This chain links TRBV5-6 with TRBJ2-1; no definite D call. There are 12 residues in the CDR3. Germline CDR1 SGHDT, CDR2 YYEEEE. V was shortened by 1 base and J by 4 bases, with 3 bases between the two germline ends. The CDR3 sequence is CASSLQYNEQFF. In nucleotides, the CDR3 is TGTGCCAGCAGCTTGCAATACAATGAGCAGTTCTTC.

This clone has a single count. J is TRBJ1-3 and V is TRBV28; D uncertain. Trimming stripped 5 bases from V and 0 bases from J, with 14 bases between. The CDR3 is 16 amino acids. Per germline, CDR1 MDHEN and CDR2 SYDVKM. The CDR3 protein is CASSAPGGGSGNTIYF. CDR3 DNA sequence: TGTGCCAGCAGTGCCCCCGGTGGAGGCTCTGGAAACACCATATATTTT.

The J gene is TRBJ1-1, the V gene TRBV19; D is undetermined. This CDR3 is built from 13 residues. V lost 6 bases, J lost 1 base, and 9 bases lay in between. Germline V gives CDR1 LNHDA, CDR2 SQIVND (reference sequence). Here the CDR3 DNA reads TGTGCCAGTAGAAGGGTGCCGAACACTGAAGCTTTCTTT. It codes for CASRRVPNTEAFF. The full variable domain, completed using reference TRBV19 and TRBJ1-1, is DGGITQSPKYLFRKEGQNVTLSCEQNLNHDAMYWYRQDPGQGLRLIYYSQIVNDFQKGDIAEGYSVSREKKESFPLTVTSAQKNPTAFYLCASRRVPNTEAFFGQGTRLTVV.

V gene TRBV10-3 combines with J gene TRBJ1-6; D is ambiguous. The CDR3 is 15 amino acids. CDR1 is ENHRY and CDR2 is SYGVKD in the germline V gene. Trimming cost V 0 bases and J 10 bases, with 13 bases left between them. This CDR3 reads CAISESTAKGSPLHF. The CDR3 bases are TGTGCCATCAGTGAGTCTACCGCGAAGGGATCACCCCTCCACTTT.

The chain combines TRBV19 with TRBJ2-7; 9 bases map to TRBD1. The length of the CDR3 is 15 residues. Losses at the gene ends were 7 bases for V and 1 base for J; bases not matched to a gene: 8. Germline V gene data show CDR1 as LNHDA and CDR2 as SQIVND (reference sequence). The CDR3 sequence is CASKSQDRGSYEQYF. The CDR3 DNA reads TGTGCCAGTAAGAGTCAGGACAGGGGTTCCTACGAGCAGTACTTC.

The rearrangement links TRBV2 to TRBJ1-6; tentatively, D is TRBD1 (5 bases). Germline V gene lookup returns CDR1 SNHLY and CDR2 FYNNEI. With 3 bases removed from V and 6 bases from J, the gap between germline ends came to 12 bases. The CDR3 runs to 15 residues. The CDR3, as DNA: TGTGCCAGCAGTGACATCGGGGGGATTAATTCACCCCTCCACTTT. Its translation: CASSDIGGINSPLHF.

The chain couples TRBV7-3 to TRBJ1-1; D gene ambiguous. CDR3 size: 17 residues. V was shortened by 2 bases and J by 4 bases, with 20 bases between the two germline ends. Germline assignment: CDR1 SGHTA and CDR2 FQGTGA. The CDR3 nucleotides are TGTGCCAGCAGCTTACGAGGGAGAGGGTTTGGGAGCACTGAAGCTTTCTTT. Translated, it gives CASSLRGRGFGSTEAFF.

CDR3 loop: CASSRGQPGNEQFF. The CDR3 DNA follows: TGTGCCAGCAGCCGCGGACAGCCTGGGAATGAGCAGTTCTTC. The J gene is TRBJ2-1, the V gene TRBV6-5; maybe TRBD1 (6 bases). V was cut by 6 bases and J by 7 bases, with 16 bases left in between. The length of the CDR3 is 14 residues. The germline V gene has CDR1 MNHEY and CDR2 SVGAGI.

Only a few counts were recorded for this clone. The chain has TRBV7-9 and TRBJ2-7; no clear D gene. The germline V gene has CDR1 SEHNR and CDR2 FQNEAQ (reference sequence). V lost 5 bases and J lost 2, with 19 bases in between. This CDR3 spans 16 amino acids. The CDR3 protein is CASSSAVSERTYEQYF. The CDR3 region has the DNA TGTGCCAGCAGCAGCGCAGTGTCAGAACGAACCTACGAGCAGTACTTC.

The rearrangement links TRBV10-3 to TRBJ2-5, with D uncertain. CDR1 ENHRY and CDR2 SYGVKD come from the germline V gene. This CDR3 comprises 12 residues. Deletions cut 6 bases from V and 5 bases from J, with 10 bases between. CDR3 in DNA: TGTGCCATCAGCCCCGATTACGAGACCCAGTACTTC. Translation: CAISPDYETQYF.

In DNA form, the CDR3 reads TGTGCCAGTAGTATCCCCCAGGGAGGAAGGAGCGATATACCTAGCACAGATACGCAGTATTTT. It encodes CASSIPQGGRSDIPSTDTQYF. The chain couples TRBV19 to TRBJ2-3, with TRBD2 as a possible D gene (6 bases). From germline, CDR1 is LNHDA and CDR2 SQIVND (reference sequence). This CDR3 is 21 amino acids long. Trimming left V 3 bases short and J 0 bases short, with 28 bases between.

The chain recombines TRBV27 with TRBJ1-6; 7 nucleotides line up with TRBD1. Germline V gene lookup returns CDR1 MNHEY and CDR2 SMNVEV (reference sequence). This CDR3 region has 15 residues. V shed 2 bases and J 7 bases; nucleotides not matched to a gene: 5. This CDR3 is CASSLKGAANSPLHF. CDR3 coding DNA: TGTGCCAGCAGTTTAAAGGGGGCTGCGAATTCACCCCTCCACTTT.

The chain has TRBV19 and TRBJ1-2; D is unresolved. Per the germline V gene, CDR1 is LNHDA and CDR2 is SQIVND (reference sequence). The CDR3 is 13 amino acids. Trimming shortened V by 6 bases and J by 8 bases, and 16 bases separated the two germline ends. The CDR3 is CASRIDRGWGYTF. The CDR3 DNA follows: TGTGCCAGTAGGATCGACCGGGGATGGGGCTACACCTTC.

V usage is TRBV18 and J usage is TRBJ1-1; D remains unclear. The CDR3 length is 15 residues. Germline V gives CDR1 KGHSH, CDR2 LQKENI. Trimming took 5 bases from V and 4 from J, leaving 17 bases between them. The CDR3 region has the DNA TGTGCCAGCTCAGGACCTGTAGGAGTAGTCACTGAAGCTTTCTTT. Translated, it gives CASSGPVGVVTEAFF.

The chain joins TRBV6-5 to TRBJ2-5, with D unclear. The CDR3 extends over 15 amino acids. Between the trimmed V and J ends, which lost 2 bases and 1 base, there was a span of 11 bases. CDR1 MNHEY and CDR2 SVGAGI come from the germline V gene. This CDR3 reads CASSYTEPGQETQYF. Written as DNA, the CDR3 is TGTGCCAGCAGTTACACCGAGCCGGGCCAAGAGACCCAGTACTTC.

The chain links TRBV4-2 to TRBJ1-1; D might be TRBD1 (6 bases). V lost 0 bases, J lost 4 bases, and 15 bases lay in between. This CDR3 contains 16 residues. Germline V lookup: CDR1 LGHNA, CDR2 YNFKEQ. CDR3 sequence (DNA): TGTGCCAGCAGCCAAGACAAAACAGGGATCAGCACTGAAGCTTTCTTT. This sequence encodes CASSQDKTGISTEAFF.

This sequence joins TRBV10-3 and TRBJ1-5; no definite D call. This CDR3 is 15 amino acids long. Trimming pared 5 bases from V and 2 bases from J, leaving 13 bases between. Germline V gene sequence: CDR1 ENHRY, CDR2 SYGVKD. CDR3: CAISPEGQGNQPQHF. The CDR3 DNA sequence: TGTGCCATCAGTCCTGAGGGCCAAGGCAATCAGCCCCAGCATTTT.

The chain links TRBV6-5 to TRBJ2-7; D possibly corresponds to TRBD2 (5 bases). Germline V lookup: CDR1 MNHEY, CDR2 SVGAGI. This CDR3 has 11 amino acids. With 6 bases removed from V and 3 bases from J, the gap between germline ends came to 6 bases. The DNA of the CDR3 is TGTGCCAGCAGCGACTACTACGAGCAGTACTTC. Protein product: CASSDYYEQYF.

V and J are TRBV20-1 and TRBJ2-5; 10 nucleotides agree with TRBD2. In germline, CDR1 is DFQATT, CDR2 SNEGSKA (reference sequence). CDR3 length equals 11 residues. The CDR3 DNA follows: TGCGGCAGCGGGGGGGAGGAGACCCAGTACTTC. This translates into CGSGGEETQYF.

The rearrangement uses TRBV7-3 and TRBJ1-3; D might be TRBD1 (6 bases). Trimming removed 6 bases from V and 1 base from J, with 10 bases in between. The CDR3 runs to 14 residues. Looked up from germline, CDR1 is SGHTA and CDR2 is FQGTGA. The CDR3: CASSSGQSGNTIYF. The CDR3 DNA is TGTGCCAGCAGTTCAGGACAGTCTGGAAACACCATATATTTT.